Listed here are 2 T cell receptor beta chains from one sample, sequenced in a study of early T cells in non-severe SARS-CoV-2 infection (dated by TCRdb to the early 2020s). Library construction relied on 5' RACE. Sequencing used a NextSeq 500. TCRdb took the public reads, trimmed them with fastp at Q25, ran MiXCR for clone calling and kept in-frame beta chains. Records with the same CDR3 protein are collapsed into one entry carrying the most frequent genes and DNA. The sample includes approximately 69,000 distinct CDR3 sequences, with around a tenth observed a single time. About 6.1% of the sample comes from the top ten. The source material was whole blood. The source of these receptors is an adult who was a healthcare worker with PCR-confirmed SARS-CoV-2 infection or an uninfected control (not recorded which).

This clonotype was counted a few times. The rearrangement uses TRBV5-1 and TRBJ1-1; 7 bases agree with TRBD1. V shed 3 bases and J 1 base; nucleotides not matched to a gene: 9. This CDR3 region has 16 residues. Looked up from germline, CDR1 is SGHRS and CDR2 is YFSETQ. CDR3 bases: TGCGCCAGCAGCTCGACAGGGACGACGAGGAACACTGAAGCTTTCTTT. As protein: CASSSTGTTRNTEAFF.

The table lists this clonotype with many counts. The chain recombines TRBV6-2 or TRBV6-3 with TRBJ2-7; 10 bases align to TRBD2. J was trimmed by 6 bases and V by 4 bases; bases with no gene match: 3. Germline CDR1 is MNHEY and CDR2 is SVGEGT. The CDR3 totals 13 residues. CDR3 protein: CASSSGLAFEQYF. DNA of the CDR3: TGTGCCAGCAGTTCGGGACTAGCGTTCGAGCAGTACTTC.